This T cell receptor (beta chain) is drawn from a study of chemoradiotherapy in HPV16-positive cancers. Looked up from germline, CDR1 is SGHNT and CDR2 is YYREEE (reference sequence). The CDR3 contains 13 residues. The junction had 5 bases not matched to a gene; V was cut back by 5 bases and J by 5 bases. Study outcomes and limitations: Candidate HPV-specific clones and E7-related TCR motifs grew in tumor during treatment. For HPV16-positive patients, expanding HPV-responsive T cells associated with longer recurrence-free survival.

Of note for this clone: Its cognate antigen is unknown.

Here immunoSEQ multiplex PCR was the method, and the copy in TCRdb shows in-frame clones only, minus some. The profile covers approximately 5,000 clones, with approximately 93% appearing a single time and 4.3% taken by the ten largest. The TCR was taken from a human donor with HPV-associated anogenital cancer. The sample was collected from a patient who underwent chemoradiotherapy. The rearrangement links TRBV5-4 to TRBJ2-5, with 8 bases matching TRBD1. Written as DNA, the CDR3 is TGTGCCAGCAGGCCGGGACAGGACGAGACCCAGTACTTC. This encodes CASRPGQDETQYF.